This T cell receptor beta chain was sequenced for a study of T cells in Graves' hyperthyroidism and ophthalmopathy. As for the study in general: Pretreatment peripheral blood was obtained at initial diagnosis.

This clonotype was seen repeatedly, ten times or more. Diagnostic assessment was based on clinical symptoms, serum thyroxine and TRAb, thyroid ultrasound and orbital computed tomography. Extraction of PBMCs used more than 8.5 ml of fresh peripheral blood. CDR3 length: 16 residues. V gave up 5 bases and J gave up 4 bases, with 17 bases separating them. CDR1 is MNHNS and CDR2 is SASEGT in the germline V gene. Authors of the study amplified TCR beta CDR3 regions from RNA transcripts. The study used the HTBI primer set for a first-round RT-PCR of the TCR CDR3. TCRdb itself ran the multiplex PCR reads through MiXCR, one entry per CDR3 protein. The table lists 250,000 to 300,000 distinct CDR3 sequences, roughly 15% of them singletons.

This sequence was found in a middle-aged woman with Graves' hyperthyroidism that later progressed to Graves' ophthalmopathy. Sequenced: blood. This sequence joins TRBV6-1 and TRBJ1-4; maybe TRBD1 (5 bases). The CDR3 nucleotides are TGTGCCAGCAGTCTAGCGGACAAGACAATTAATGAAAAACTGTTTTTT. Its protein product is CASSLADKTINEKLFF.